This T cell receptor beta chain was observed in a study of cytomegalovirus exposure and HLA in healthy donors (dated by TCRdb to about 2017). Study-wide context: In an earlier analysis of roughly 500 of the donors, about 260 Gb of sequence data and just under 120 million unique TCR beta sequences from roughly 200 million T cells were reported. An early release covering 500 to 750 HLA-typed donors comprised about 320 gigabases of sequencing data and 85 million to 100 million unique TCR sequences. Among the 398 genotyped donors, approximately 76% belonged to the genetic ancestry cluster associated with self-reported Caucasian donors. The study aimed to test whether signatures of past pathogen exposure could be identified by cataloging public T cell receptors. The study profiled the T cell repertoires of hundreds of subjects by immunosequencing and related them to cytomegalovirus serostatus. Besides the first cohort of 550 to 750 subjects, a separate validation cohort made up of 120 different subjects was used. To predict cytomegalovirus infection status, the study brought together high-throughput TCR immunosequencing, statistical association of individual TCRs with disease status, and machine learning. To study patterns of TCR occurrence, a later analysis re-analyzed previously published TCR beta repertoires from 666 donors and added high-resolution HLA genotyping. The later analysis used no new phenotypic data to find candidate immune exposures, relying instead on TCR beta sequences and their occurrence across donors. An earlier analysis of fewer than 700 of the donors applied high-throughput TCR beta sequencing to assess whether each TCR beta V gene segment acted as functional or pseudogenic. Donor age, sex, ethnicity and CMV serostatus were collected together with the repertoire data. Genome-wide SNP genotypes for about three fifths of the 666 donors were used in a later genetic analysis, which treated that subset as a discovery cohort. All discovery cohort repertoires had been generated using a single sequencing platform. HLA typing included class I and class II loci at four-digit resolution. The number of donors typed differed by locus, with 629-630 for A, B, C, DRB1 and DQB1, roughly 520 for DQA1, approximately 580 for DPA1, and 450 to 480 for DPB1. Roughly five DR-DQ haplotypes were handled as single units for association and clustering, since linkage in the cohort was strong. Among about 410 genotyped donors of the cohort, an average of about 240,000 unique TCR beta nucleotide sequences was sequenced per donor, of which 15% to 20% were non-productive.

Libraries were constructed by the immunoSEQ multiplex PCR assay. For the multiplex PCR, a mixture combining 60 forward primers for TCR Vbeta segments and 13 reverse primers for TCR Jbeta segments was used. A multiplex PCR assay on genomic DNA amplified the CDR3 region of rearranged TCR beta genes. The amplified TCR beta libraries were sequenced on the Illumina HiSeq System as 87-base-pair reads. For the original study's pipeline: A later analysis tallied some 79 million unique TCR beta chains across the roughly 610 repertoires, and around 9.9 million of those chains were shared by two or more donors. A nearest-neighbor algorithm error-corrected the raw reads and collapsed the reads into unique sequences, merging closely related sequences to remove PCR and sequencing errors. Alignment of CDR3 sequences to IMGT reference sequences was used to assign V, D and J gene segments. For a sequence to be retained, a match of at least six nucleotides to both a V gene segment and a J gene segment was required. Rearrangements were classified as productive when the CDR3 lacked stop codons and remained in frame with V and J, and all other rearrangements were classified as non-productive. CDR3 was defined by IMGT convention, running from the second conserved V-encoded cysteine to the conserved J-encoded phenylalanine. The earlier analysis of fewer than 700 of the donors excluded sequences that lacked an unambiguous match to a single V gene segment. In an earlier analysis of 587 of the donors, a V segment was called functional when productive rearrangements were above 56.7%, and segregating when the standard deviation between donors exceeded 5%. To diagnose cytomegalovirus status from the catalog of TCR beta chain sequences, a statistical classification framework was built. In a later analysis, V and J genes were assigned by comparing TCR nucleotide sequences against IMGT/GENE-DB human TR gene sequences. A later analysis assigned CDR3 sequences and most-parsimonious VDJ recombination scenarios with the TCRdist pipeline. In a later analysis, each TCR beta chain was defined by its CDR3 amino acid sequence together with its V-gene family, and reads without a unique V-gene family were excluded. A later analysis removed 592 highly shared, low-generation-probability nucleotide sequences to deal with suspected cross-contamination and a sequencing artifact. In a later analysis, a clonal expansion index was calculated for each public chain from normalized within-repertoire ranks of inferred template counts. In a later analysis, generation probabilities were computed using a VDJ recombination model fitted to out-of-frame rearrangements, and the results were checked against IGoR. In a later analysis, hypergeometric tests were used to score TCR-TCR, TCR-HLA and TCR-CMV co-occurrence, with a repertoire-size bias correction applied to TCR pairs. To estimate false discovery rates, a later analysis permuted the HLA or CMV assignments 20 times. In a later analysis, co-occurring TCRs were grouped with DBSCAN, and TCRdist sequence similarity was added when clustering was performed within HLA-allele-positive subsets. Co-occurrence clustering excluded repertoires with fewer than 30,000 or more than 120,000 public chains, plus five with anomalous nucleotide sharing. TCRdb re-hosts the immuneACCESS table, in-frame sequences only. Its copies lack some clones; in the studies checked, an unresolved V gene accounts for under half of them, and the cause for the rest is not known. Clonal size and the V and J genes are those of that table, whereas D and trimming came from the DNA. The sample includes about 160,000 clones, with roughly 82% observed a single time. The biggest ten clones account for 5% to 7% of the sample.

Trimming takes 3 bases off V and 8 bases off J; junction bases not matched to a gene: 9. Via the germline V gene, CDR1 is SGHTA and CDR2 FQGNSA. The CDR3 numbers 14 residues from cysteine through phenylalanine. The sequence is cut down to CDR3 DNA, 42 bases in frame from base 1. The cohort was made up of around 720 healthy bone marrow donors. At the time of sampling, all cohort members were nominally healthy, though unrecorded immune exposures were likely present. The donor tested CMV seropositive and was one of the 289 seropositive cohort members. A peripheral blood sample was provided by each donor, and peripheral blood mononuclear cells were used for TCR beta sequencing. The Qiagen DNeasy Blood Extraction Kit was used to extract genomic DNA from the blood cell samples. The research as a whole found: In a later analysis, TCR association rates were found to vary across HLA loci, with the most associated TCRs seen for DRB1 alleles and the fewest for HLA-C alleles. A later analysis associated 15,000 to 20,000 TCR beta sequences with specific HLA alleles at a false discovery rate of 0.05. In a later genetic analysis, a missense DCLRE1C variant was associated with V-gene and J-gene trimming of TCR beta chains, and the association was replicated in an independent cohort. The 87-base-pair reads could not distinguish some IMGT-functional V segments, including TRBV6-2 and TRBV6-3, so those segments were excluded. Across donors, most TCR sequences were observed very rarely, whereas some public TCRs were present in many individuals. Because some donors lacked HLA typing at each locus, the association tests relied only on the typed subset. When HLA alleles, especially DR and DQ, strongly co-occurred, TCR associations were difficult to assign to individual alleles. According to the authors, the approach could potentially be generalized to other disease states and immunological phenotypes. In both the original and validation cohorts, the classifier was reported to diagnose cytomegalovirus status with high specificity and sensitivity. A later genetic analysis reported fewer N-insertions in productive TCRs among donors in an Asian-associated ancestry cluster than the roughly 670-donor mean. The only immune exposure information available for the cohort was CMV serostatus. The cohort was sequenced for TCR beta chains only, and without alpha or paired-chain data the features that could be detected were limited. Linkage disequilibrium might explain the correlated functional status among segregating V segments, but an unknown experimental factor could not be excluded. In vitro tests confirmed that a few of the cytomegalovirus-associated TCR beta chains recognize cytomegalovirus antigens. The earlier analysis of approximately 560 of the donors excluded 15 to 20 rarely observed V segments, including chromosome 9 orphons, because counts were too low. Presence/absence analyses assumed roughly uniform sequencing depth across donors, an assumption that may not hold. A cluster of highly shared sequence variants was judged likely to represent a technical artifact of the sequencing pipeline. In a later analysis, most CMV-associated TCR beta chains were found to appear HLA-restricted, with HLA associations seemingly driven largely by CMV exposure. In an earlier analysis of about 600 of the donors, most TCR beta V segments appeared in productive rearrangements about 90% or about 30% of the time, broadly matching IMGT annotations. A later analysis found that HLA-associated TCR beta chains were more clonally expanded and had lower generation probabilities than equally common non-associated chains. A further reported finding was that TCR beta sequences accurately predicted the HLA-A and HLA-B alleles for most subjects in the first cohort. Several of the top co-occurrence clusters appeared to be linked to parvovirus B19, influenza, CMV and Epstein-Barr virus, according to a later analysis. In the study, some 160 TCR beta chains were listed as associated with cytomegalovirus.

Comment on this clone: Its antigen is not yet known. The record has no base qualities; no much larger clone is one base away.

The chain is made from TRBV7-2 and TRBJ1-2; 7 junctional bases match TRBD1. This clonotype was obtained from a middle-aged man in good health and CMV-seropositive. The sequenced sample consisted of PBMCs. The bases are TGTGCCAGCAGCTTTAGGGACAGCCGCTTAGGCTACACCTTC. Its protein is CASSFRDSRLGYTF.